These 16 T cell receptor beta chains were all obtained from the same sample, sequenced in a study of control samples from healthy donors and cancer patients. Generated by immunoSEQ multiplex PCR, the TCRdb table keeps only in-frame clones and is missing some. The sample has some 99,000 clones; around 88% are singletons. Sequenced input: blood. Every receptor here comes from a woman between 45 and 65 years old in good health.

The chain is built from TRBV3-1 (or the pseudogene TRBV3-2) and TRBJ2-3, with D maybe TRBD2 (6 bases). Trimming left V 4 bases short and J 3 bases short, with 17 bases between. Germline-derived CDR1 and CDR2 are LGHDT and YNNKEL (reference sequence). The CDR3 extends over 16 amino acids. The CDR3 DNA reads as TGTGCCAGCAGCCTAGGAGCTAGCGCCTCAACAGATACGCAGTATTTT. Its protein is CASSLGASASTDTQYF.

The chain carries TRBV12-5 and TRBJ2-5; 8 nucleotides align to TRBD1. This CDR3 comprises 15 residues. The V gene end was trimmed by 1 base and the J gene end by 4 bases; junction bases not matched to a gene: 5. Looked up from germline, CDR1 is LGHNT and CDR2 is FRNRAP. CDR3 sequence reads: CASGLGGTGRETQYF. The CDR3 DNA reads as TGTGCTAGTGGTTTGGGGGGGACAGGTAGAGAGACCCAGTACTTC.

The chain joins TRBV11-3 to TRBJ2-2; weak D call: TRBD1 (5 bases). The CDR3 contains 14 residues. The germline CDR1 and CDR2 sequences are SGHNT and YENEEA. V lost 6 bases and J lost 1, with 9 bases in between. CDR3 bases: TGTGCCAGCAGGCAAACAGGGAACACCGGGGAGCTGTTTTTT. Translation: CASRQTGNTGELFF.

The chain employs TRBV25-1 and TRBJ1-4, with 9 bases lining up with TRBD1. CDR3 length equals 15 residues. Trimming cost V 3 bases and J 7 bases; bases outside gene matches: 6. Germline V gives CDR1 MGHDK, CDR2 SYGVNS. This CDR3 is CASSDHRGRGEKLFF. Written as DNA, the CDR3 is TGTGCCAGCAGTGATCACAGGGGGCGCGGTGAAAAACTGTTTTTT.

This clone was seen only once. The V call is TRBV3-1 (or the pseudogene TRBV3-2), the J call TRBJ2-2; TRBD2 matches 10 bases. There are 15 residues in the CDR3. The germline V gene has CDR1 LGHDT and CDR2 YNNKEL (reference sequence). V was pared by 6 bases and J by 6 bases, with 7 bases of the junction left unmatched. The CDR3 here is CASRSWLAGAGELFF. The CDR3, as DNA: TGTGCCAGCAGAAGTTGGCTAGCGGGGGCCGGGGAGCTGTTTTTT.

This clone was counted many times. This chain joins TRBV2 and TRBJ2-3, with no clear D. The length of the CDR3 is 12 residues. The V gene lost 5 bases and the J gene lost 4 bases, with 7 bases spanning the gap. Germline-derived CDR1 and CDR2 are SNHLY and FYNNEI. The CDR3 is CASSFLADTQYF. CDR3 DNA sequence: TGTGCCAGCAGTTTTCTAGCAGATACGCAGTATTTT. The full variable domain, rest sourced from reference TRBV2 and TRBJ2-3, is EPEVTQTPSHQVTQMGQEVILRCVPISNHLYFYWYRQILGQKVEFLVSFYNNEISEKSEIFDDQFSVERPDGSNFTLKIRSTKLEDSAMYFCASSFLADTQYFGPGTRLTVL.

The chain uses TRBV2 and TRBJ1-2; weak D call: TRBD1 (6 bases). The CDR3 contains 12 residues. Trimming left V 6 bases short and J 11 bases short, with 16 bases between. Germline V lookup: CDR1 SNHLY, CDR2 FYNNEI. The CDR3 sequence: CASRETGIDYTF. The CDR3 coding sequence is TGTGCCAGCAGGGAAACAGGGATCGATTACACCTTC.

The rearrangement joins TRBV7-2 to TRBJ1-2; 12 nucleotides match TRBD1. Trimming took 5 bases from V and 7 from J; bases not matched to a gene: 20. The CDR3 totals 19 residues. CDR1 is SGHTA, CDR2 FQGNSA, per germline. The CDR3 reads CASSLSLRDRGRIRSGYTF. CDR3 DNA: TGTGCCAGCAGCCTCTCACTACGGGACAGGGGGCGAATACGGAGTGGCTACACCTTC.

Points on this clone: No DNA is shown, since the ends of the CDR3 on it are uncertain; the CDR3 is the one TCRdb lists. This rearrangement joins TRBV12-5 to TRBJ1-6. Germline CDR1 is LGHNT and CDR2 is FRNRAP. The CDR3 is 13 residues long, ends included. The CDR3 loop reads CASGLERDSPLHF.

The sample holds one count of this clone. The rearrangement joins TRBV27 to TRBJ2-3, with D uncertain. From germline, CDR1 is MNHEY and CDR2 SMNVEV (reference sequence). The CDR3 runs 13 residues. V was clipped by 1 base and J by 2 bases, with 4 bases between them. DNA for the CDR3: TGTGCCAGCAGTTTATACCCCACAGATACGCAGTATTTT. The encoded protein is CASSLYPTDTQYF.

The chain links TRBV11-2 to TRBJ2-5; 7 bases map to TRBD1. This CDR3 is built from 16 residues. Germline CDR1 SGHAT, CDR2 FQNNGV. J gave up 5 bases and V 2 bases, and 11 bases lay outside the gene matches. This CDR3 is CASSLTYRGQGETQYF. In DNA, the CDR3 is TGTGCCAGCAGCTTAACATACAGGGGCCAGGGTGAGACCCAGTACTTC.

This clone was seen only once. The V call is TRBV27, the J call TRBJ2-1, with 9 bases matching TRBD2. The CDR3 contains 17 residues. Germline V gene lookup returns CDR1 MNHEY and CDR2 SMNVEV (reference sequence). The V and J ends lost 3 bases and 7 bases, in that order; junction bases with no gene match: 13. The CDR3 sequence: CASSFLGGRALGNEQFF. CDR3 nucleotides: TGTGCCAGCAGTTTTTTAGGCGGGAGGGCCCTCGGTAATGAGCAGTTCTTC.

The genes are TRBV7-3 and TRBJ1-5; possibly TRBD1 for D (5 bases). This CDR3 region has 13 residues. The germline CDR1 and CDR2 sequences are SGHTA and FQGTGA. Trimming pared 3 bases from V and 10 bases from J, leaving 13 bases between. DNA for the CDR3: TGTGCCAGCAGCTTCCCCGCGGGGCAACCCCAGCATTTT. This encodes CASSFPAGQPQHF.

The V call is TRBV30, the J call TRBJ2-1; no clear D gene. The CDR3 contains 11 residues. V lost 0 bases and J lost 9, with 6 bases in between. Per germline, CDR1 GTSNPN and CDR2 SVGIG (reference sequence). The CDR3: CAWSVSIEQFF. The CDR3 nucleotides are TGTGCCTGGAGTGTTAGTATTGAGCAGTTCTTC.

This clone was seen once. The chain employs TRBV6-5 and TRBJ2-2; D remains ambiguous. Trimming left V 8 bases short and J 8 bases short, with 18 bases between. Germline CDR1 reads MNHEY; CDR2 reads SVGAGI. The CDR3 totals 14 residues. CDR3 in amino acids: CASFFETSIGELFF. In nucleotides, the CDR3 is TGTGCCAGCTTCTTTGAGACAAGTATTGGGGAGCTGTTTTTT.

This clone has just one count. This chain links TRBV19 with TRBJ1-2; D is ambiguous. Deletions cut 2 bases from V and 4 bases from J, with 8 bases between. This CDR3 has 13 residues. CDR1 LNHDA and CDR2 SQIVND come from the germline V gene (reference sequence). In DNA form, the CDR3 reads TGTGCCAGTAGTATACAGGAGGGCTATGGCTACACCTTC. This sequence encodes CASSIQEGYGYTF.